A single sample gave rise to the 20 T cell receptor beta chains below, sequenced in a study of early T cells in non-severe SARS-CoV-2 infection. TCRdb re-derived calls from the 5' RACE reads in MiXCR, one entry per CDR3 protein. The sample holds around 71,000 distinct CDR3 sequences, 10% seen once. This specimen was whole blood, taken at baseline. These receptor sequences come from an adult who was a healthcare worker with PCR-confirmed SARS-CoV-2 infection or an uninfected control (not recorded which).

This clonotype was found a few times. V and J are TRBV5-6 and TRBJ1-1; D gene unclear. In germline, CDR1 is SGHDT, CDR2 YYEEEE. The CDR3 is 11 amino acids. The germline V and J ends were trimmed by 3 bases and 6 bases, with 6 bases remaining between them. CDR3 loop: CASSWRSEAFF. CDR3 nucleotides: TGTGCCAGCAGCTGGAGGTCTGAAGCTTTCTTT. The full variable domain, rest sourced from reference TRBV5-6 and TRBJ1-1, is DAGVTQSPTHLIKTRGQQVTLRCSPKSGHDTVSWYQQALGQGPQFIFQYYEEEERQRGNFPDRFSGHQFPNYSSELNVNALLLGDSALYLCASSWRSEAFFGQGTRLTVV.

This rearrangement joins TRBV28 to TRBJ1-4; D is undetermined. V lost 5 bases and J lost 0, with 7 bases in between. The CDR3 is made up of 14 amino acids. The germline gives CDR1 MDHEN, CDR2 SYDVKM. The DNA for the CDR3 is TGTGCCAGCAGTCGTCCGTCAACTAATGAAAAACTGTTTTTT. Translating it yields CASSRPSTNEKLFF.

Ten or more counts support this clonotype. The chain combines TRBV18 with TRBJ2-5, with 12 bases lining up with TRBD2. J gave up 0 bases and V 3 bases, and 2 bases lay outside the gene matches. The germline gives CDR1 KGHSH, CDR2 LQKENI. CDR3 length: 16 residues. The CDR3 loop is CASSPLAGGDQETQYF. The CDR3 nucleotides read TGTGCCAGCTCACCTCTAGCGGGAGGGGACCAAGAGACCCAGTACTTC.

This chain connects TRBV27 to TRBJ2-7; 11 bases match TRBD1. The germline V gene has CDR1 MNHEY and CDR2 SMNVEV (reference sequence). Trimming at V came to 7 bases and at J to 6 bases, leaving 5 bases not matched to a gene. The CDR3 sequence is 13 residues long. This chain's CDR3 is CASIGQGAREQYF. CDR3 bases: TGTGCCAGCATAGGACAGGGGGCCCGCGAGCAGTACTTC.

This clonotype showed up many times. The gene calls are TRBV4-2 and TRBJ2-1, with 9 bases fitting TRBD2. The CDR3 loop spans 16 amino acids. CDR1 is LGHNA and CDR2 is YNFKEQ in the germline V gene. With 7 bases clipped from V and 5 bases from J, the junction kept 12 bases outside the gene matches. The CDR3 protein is CASTHAGLAGNNEQFF. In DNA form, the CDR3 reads TGTGCCAGCACCCACGCTGGGCTAGCGGGAAACAATGAGCAGTTCTTC.

This CDR3 is CASRGGLVGSYNEQFF. CDR3 nucleotide sequence: TGTGCCAGCAGAGGCGGACTAGTGGGATCATACAATGAGCAGTTCTTC. This rearrangement joins TRBV6-2 or TRBV6-3 to TRBJ2-1; TRBD2 agrees at 7 bases. Germline V gene data show CDR1 as MNHEY and CDR2 as SVGEGT. The V and J ends lost 6 bases and 4 bases, in that order; junction bases with no gene match: 12. This CDR3 region has 16 residues.

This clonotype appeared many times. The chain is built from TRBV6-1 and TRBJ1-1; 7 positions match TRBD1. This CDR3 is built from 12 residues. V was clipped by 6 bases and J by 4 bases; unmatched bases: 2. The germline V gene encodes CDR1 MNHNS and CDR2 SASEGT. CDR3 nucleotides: TGTGCCAGCAGCCACAGGGGCACTGAAGCTTTCTTT. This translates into CASSHRGTEAFF.

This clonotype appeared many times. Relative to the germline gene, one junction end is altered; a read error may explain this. This CDR3 reads CASSEATRGTPEIF. The CDR3 DNA follows: TGTGCCAGCAGTGAAGCCACCCGGGGGACTCCGGAGATCTTC. The gene calls are TRBV6-1 and TRBJ2-1; D is perhaps TRBD2 (6 bases). The CDR3 runs to 14 residues. The germline V gene has CDR1 MNHNS and CDR2 SASEGT.

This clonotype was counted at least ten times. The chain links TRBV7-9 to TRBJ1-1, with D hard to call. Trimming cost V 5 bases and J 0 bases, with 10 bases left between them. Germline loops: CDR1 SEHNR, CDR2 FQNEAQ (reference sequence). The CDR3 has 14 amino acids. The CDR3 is CASSLRPLNTEAFF. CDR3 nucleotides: TGTGCCAGCAGCCTCCGACCGTTGAACACTGAAGCTTTCTTT.

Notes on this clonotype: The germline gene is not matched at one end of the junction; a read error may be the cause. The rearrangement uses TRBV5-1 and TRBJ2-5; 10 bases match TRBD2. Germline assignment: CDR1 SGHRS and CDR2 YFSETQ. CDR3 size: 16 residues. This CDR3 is CTSSLEGTSVPETQYF. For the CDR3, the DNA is TGCACCAGCAGCTTGGAGGGGACTAGCGTCCCCGAGACCCAGTACTTC. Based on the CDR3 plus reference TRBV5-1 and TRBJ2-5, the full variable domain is KAGVTQTPRYLIKTRGQQVTLSCSPISGHRSVSWYQQTPGQGLQFLFEYFSETQRNKGNFPGRFSGRQFSNSRSEMNVSTLELGDSALYLCTSSLEGTSVPETQYFGPGTRLLVL.

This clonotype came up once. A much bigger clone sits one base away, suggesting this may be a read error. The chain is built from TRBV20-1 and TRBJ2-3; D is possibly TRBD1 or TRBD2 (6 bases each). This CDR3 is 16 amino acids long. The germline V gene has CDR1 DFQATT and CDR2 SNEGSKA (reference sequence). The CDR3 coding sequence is TGCAATGCTAGCTATCCCTGGGGGGCACACACCGATACGCAGTATTTT. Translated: CNASYPWGAHTDTQYF.

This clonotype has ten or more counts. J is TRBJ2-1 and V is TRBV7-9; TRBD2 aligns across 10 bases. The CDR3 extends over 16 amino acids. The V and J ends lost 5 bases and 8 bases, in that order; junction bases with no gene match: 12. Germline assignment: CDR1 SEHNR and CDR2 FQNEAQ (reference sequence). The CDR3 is CASSQFVPSGRHEQFF. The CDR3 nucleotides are TGTGCCAGCAGCCAATTCGTTCCTAGCGGGAGACATGAGCAGTTCTTC.

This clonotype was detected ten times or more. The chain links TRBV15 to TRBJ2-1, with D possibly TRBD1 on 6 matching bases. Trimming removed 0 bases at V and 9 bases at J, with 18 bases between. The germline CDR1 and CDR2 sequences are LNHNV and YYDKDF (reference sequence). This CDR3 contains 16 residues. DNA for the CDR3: TGTGCCACCAGCAGAGAAACCGCGTCACAGGGTAGTGAGCAGTTCTTC. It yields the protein CATSRETASQGSEQFF.

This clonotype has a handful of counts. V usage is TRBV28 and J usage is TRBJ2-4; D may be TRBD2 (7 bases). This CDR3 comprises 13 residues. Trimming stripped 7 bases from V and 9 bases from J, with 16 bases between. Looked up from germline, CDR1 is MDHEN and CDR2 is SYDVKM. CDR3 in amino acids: CASNQGGVGIQYF. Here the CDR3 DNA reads TGTGCCAGCAACCAAGGGGGGGTCGGCATTCAGTACTTC.

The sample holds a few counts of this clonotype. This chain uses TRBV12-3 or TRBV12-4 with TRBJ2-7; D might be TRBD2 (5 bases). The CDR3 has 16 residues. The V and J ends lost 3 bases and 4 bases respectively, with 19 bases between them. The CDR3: CASSFLSPGLGYEQYF. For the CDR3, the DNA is TGTGCCAGCAGTTTTCTCTCTCCGGGATTAGGATACGAGCAGTACTTC.

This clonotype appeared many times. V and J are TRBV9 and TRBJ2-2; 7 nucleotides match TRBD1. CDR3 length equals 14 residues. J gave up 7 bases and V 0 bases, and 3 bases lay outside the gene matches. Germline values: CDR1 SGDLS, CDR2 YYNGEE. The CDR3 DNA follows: TGTGCCAGCAGCGTAGGGCAGGGGGACGGGGAGCTGTTTTTT. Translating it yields CASSVGQGDGELFF.

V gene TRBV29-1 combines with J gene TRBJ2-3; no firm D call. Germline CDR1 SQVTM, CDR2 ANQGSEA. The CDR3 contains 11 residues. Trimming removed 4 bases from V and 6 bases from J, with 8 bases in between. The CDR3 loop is CSVAAGDTQYF. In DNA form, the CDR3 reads TGCAGCGTTGCGGCCGGGGATACGCAGTATTTT.

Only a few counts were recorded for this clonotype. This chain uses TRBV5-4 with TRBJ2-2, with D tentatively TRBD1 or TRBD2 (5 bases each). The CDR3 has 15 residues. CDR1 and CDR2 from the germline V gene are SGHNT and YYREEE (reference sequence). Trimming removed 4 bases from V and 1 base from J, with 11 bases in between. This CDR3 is CASSRDGGNTGELFF. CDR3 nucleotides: TGTGCCAGCAGCAGGGACGGCGGGAACACCGGGGAGCTGTTTTTT. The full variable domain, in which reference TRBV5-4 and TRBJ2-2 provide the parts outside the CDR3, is ETGVTQSPTHLIKTRGQQVTLRCSSQSGHNTVSWYQQALGQGPQFIFQYYREEENGRGNFPPRFSGLQFPNYSSELNVNALELDDSALYLCASSRDGGNTGELFFGEGSRLTVL.

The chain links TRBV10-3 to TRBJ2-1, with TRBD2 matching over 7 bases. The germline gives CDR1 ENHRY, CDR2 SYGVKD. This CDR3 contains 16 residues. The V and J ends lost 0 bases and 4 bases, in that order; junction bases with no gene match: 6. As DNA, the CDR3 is TGTGCCATCAGTGAGTCGGTAGCGGGCGTATACAATGAGCAGTTCTTC. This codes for CAISESVAGVYNEQFF.

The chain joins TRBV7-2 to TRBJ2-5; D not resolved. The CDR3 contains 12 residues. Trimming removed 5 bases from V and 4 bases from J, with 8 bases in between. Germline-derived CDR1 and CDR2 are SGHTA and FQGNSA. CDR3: CASSHLRETQYF. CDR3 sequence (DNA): TGTGCCAGCAGCCACCTGCGAGAGACCCAGTACTTC.